The clone carrying this TCR beta chain was seen many times. What it recognizes is unknown. CDR3 length: 14 residues. V lost 2 bases, J lost 0 bases, and 5 bases lay in between. As for time point: newly diagnosed GD, antithyroid drugs for less than 3 months. There was RNA extracted from PBMCs, and the TCR library was made from it. EDTA tubes were used for drawing approximately 9 milliliters of peripheral blood. The sample belongs to a study of regulatory T cells in long-lasting Graves disease. Overall study results and limits: Clonotypes that were public and shared totalled a few thousand in persistent patients versus 750 to 1,000 in new patients.

Arm-PCR of CDR3 regions and iRepertoire HTBI primers were used to build TCR beta libraries. MiXCR, applied by TCRdb to the multiplex PCR reads, yields one record per CDR3 protein. The table records hundreds of thousands of distinct CDR3 sequences, about 16% of them present only once. This sample was also put to use in a study of T cells in Graves' hyperthyroidism and ophthalmopathy. Per that paper: Separation of ophthalmopathy from stable hyperthyroidism was achieved by a 13 V-J model.

The receptor comes from a woman aged 35-60 years with Graves disease. This chain links TRBV12-3 or TRBV12-4 with TRBJ1-5; no reliable D call. The sample in question was peripheral blood mononuclear cells (PBMCs), obtained at new diagnosis, from a patient treated with antithyroid drugs. CDR3 amino acids: CASSLSSSNQPQHF. As DNA, the CDR3 is TGTGCCAGCAGTTTATCAAGTAGCAATCAGCCCCAGCATTTT.